Presented here are 16 T cell receptor beta chains from one specimen sequenced in a study of T cells in women clearing cervical HPV infection. Sequencing used immunoSEQ multiplex PCR; TCRdb keeps in-frame clones, though not all of them. This sample's clone table lists more than 30,000 clones. Sequencing used blood buffy coat. All receptors derive from a woman between 18 and 69 years old with a cervical HPV16 infection that either progressed to CIN3+ or cleared (not recorded which).

A note on this clone: The CDR3 is cut off 3 residues early in the read; its end comes from the germline J gene. The chain carries TRBV7-2 and TRBJ1-2; D is unresolved. The CDR3 spans 13 residues. Germline CDR1 SGHTA, CDR2 FQGNSA. The part of the CDR3 DNA that was read is TGTGCCAGCAGCTTCGATTACCGACTGGCC. This gives the protein CASSFDYRLA. From start to end, the CDR3 is CASSFDYRLAYTF.

Details on this clone: The CDR3 end is not reached by the read, which stops 3 residues before it; the germline J gene fills it in. The chain carries TRBV20-1 and TRBJ1-1; TRBD1 aligns across 7 bases. The CDR3 sequence is 14 residues long. CDR1 and CDR2 from the germline V gene are DFQATT and SNEGSKA (reference sequence). The sequenced CDR3 bases are TGCAGTGCCCCTACGGACAGGTGGGGAGGTAAA. The encoded protein is CSAPTDRWGGK. The whole CDR3 sequence reads CSAPTDRWGGKAFF.

With regard to this clone: The read gets to within 3 residues of the CDR3 end, and the germline J gene fills in the rest. The chain recombines TRBV5-6 with TRBJ1-6, with 7 bases that match TRBD1. Germline CDR1 reads SGHDT; CDR2 reads YYEEEE. CDR3 length equals 14 residues. Unmatched junction bases numbered 4, after V lost 4 bases and J lost 6 bases. The CDR3 here is CASSHGTANSPLHF. The sequenced part of the CDR3 DNA is TGTGCCAGCAGCCATGGGACAGCTAATTCACCC.

To note about this clone: The sequence runs out 3 residues before the end of the CDR3; the remainder is reconstructed from the germline J gene. V usage is TRBV10-3 and J usage is TRBJ2-2; maybe TRBD1 (5 bases). This CDR3 has 16 amino acids. Germline CDR1 and CDR2: ENHRY and SYGVKD. CDR3 bases read: TGTGCCATCAGTGAGAGAACGGCTGCTGGGGCCAACGTG. It is translated as CAISERTAAGANV. The CDR3 in its entirety is CAISERTAAGANVLFF.

Comment on this clone: Coverage ceases 3 residues before the CDR3 finishes, and the germline J gene fills in the end. The chain couples TRBV20-1 to TRBJ2-5; 7 nucleotides line up with TRBD1. The V gene's germline CDR1 is DFQATT and CDR2 SNEGSKA (reference sequence). This CDR3 is 14 amino acids long. J was trimmed by 5 bases and V by 1 base; bases with no gene match: 7. CDR3 bases read: TGCAGTGCTAGAGCAGGGGGTTCAGCGGAGACC. Protein product: CSARAGGSAET. The CDR3, in full, reads CSARAGGSAETQYF.

A remark on this clone: From the germline J gene comes the end of the CDR3, since the read stops 3 residues before it. This chain links TRBV19 with TRBJ2-1; D is possibly TRBD2 (6 bases). Germline-derived CDR1 and CDR2 are LNHDA and SQIVND (reference sequence). This CDR3 has 16 amino acids. V shed 4 bases and J shed 4 bases, with 17 bases lying between them. The part of the CDR3 DNA that was read is TGTGCCAGTAGTACCCACCTTGGGGGGAGATACAATGAG. Protein sequence: CASSTHLGGRYNE. Given in full, the CDR3 is CASSTHLGGRYNEQFF.

With respect to this clone: Coverage ceases 3 residues before the CDR3 finishes, and the germline J gene fills in the end. V and J are TRBV19 and TRBJ1-5; D gene uncertain. Germline V gene sequence: CDR1 LNHDA, CDR2 SQIVND (reference sequence). The CDR3 loop spans 15 amino acids. V lost 3 bases, J lost 3 bases, and 12 bases lay in between. Here the CDR3 reads CASSIYAGSNQPQHF. The CDR3 DNA, read in part, is TGTGCCAGTAGTATTTATGCGGGTTCCAATCAGCCC.

Turning to this clone: The CDR3 goes on 3 residues after the read ends, and that part is filled in from the germline J gene. The V call is TRBV7-9, the J call TRBJ2-3; 10 bases line up with TRBD2. CDR1 and CDR2 from the germline V gene are SEHNR and FQNEAQ (reference sequence). The V gene end was trimmed by 1 base and the J gene end by 5 bases; junction bases not matched to a gene: 3. CDR3 length: 15 residues. The sequenced part of the CDR3 DNA is TGTGCCAGCAGCTTAGTCGCTAGCGGGGGAGATACG. Translation: CASSLVASGGDT. The CDR3 as a whole reads CASSLVASGGDTQYF.

On this clone itself: The read falls 3 residues short of the CDR3 end, and the missing part is taken from the germline J gene. V usage is TRBV6-2 or TRBV6-3 and J usage is TRBJ2-1; no clear D gene. In germline, CDR1 is MNHEY, CDR2 SVGEGT. V was shortened by 5 bases and J by 9 bases, with 23 bases between the two germline ends. The CDR3 has 16 amino acids. CDR3: CASSLPPLSGHGEQFF. The covered CDR3 bases are TGTGCCAGCAGTCTCCCCCCCCTGTCGGGTCATGGTGAG.

To note about this clone: The missing CDR3 end, 3 residues past where the read stops, is filled in from the germline J gene. The chain employs TRBV7-9 and TRBJ2-7, with a possible D match to TRBD1 (6 bases). V was pared by 5 bases and J by 2 bases, with 13 bases between. This CDR3 is 14 amino acids long. The germline gives CDR1 SEHNR, CDR2 FQNEAQ (reference sequence). The sequenced part of the CDR3 DNA is TGTGCCAGCAGCCGATCGACAGGAACCTACGAG. Its translation is CASSRSTGTYE. The entire CDR3 is CASSRSTGTYEQYF.

Concerning this clone: The missing CDR3 end, 3 residues past where the read stops, is filled in from the germline J gene. The chain joins TRBV2 to TRBJ1-2, with D perhaps TRBD1 (5 bases). This CDR3 has 13 amino acids. Looked up from germline, CDR1 is SNHLY and CDR2 is FYNNEI. The ends were cut back, 5 bases at V and 2 bases at J, with 9 bases in the middle. The CDR3 DNA, read in part, is TGTGCCAGCAGTCGGACAACCAACTATGGC. Amino acid sequence: CASSRTTNYG. The full CDR3 protein reads CASSRTTNYGYTF.

On this clone: With the read ending 3 residues before the CDR3 end, the germline J gene is used to fill in that end. Distinct nucleotide sequences in the sample also encode this CDR3. This chain connects TRBV7-2 to TRBJ1-2; possible D gene TRBD1, 5 bases. Germline CDR1 is SGHTA and CDR2 is FQGNSA. The CDR3 sequence is 15 residues long. The CDR3: CASSLLAGGEGTYTF. The sequenced CDR3 bases are TGTGCCAGCAGCCTGTTAGCGGGAGGGGAGGGTACC.

Worth noting for this clone: The CDR3 end falls 3 residues outside the read, so it is completed with the germline J gene. This chain joins TRBV7-3 and TRBJ2-5; 7 bases align to TRBD2. The trim removed 5 bases at V and 2 bases at J, leaving 8 bases unmatched. The CDR3 is 15 residues long. In germline, CDR1 is SGHTA, CDR2 FQGTGA. CDR3 amino acids: CASSPSGAGQETQYF. CDR3 bases read: TGTGCCAGCAGCCCGAGCGGGGCGGGGCAAGAGACC.

The CDR3 DNA, read in part, is TGTGCCAGCAGTCTTTCCGGGACTAGGGGACACACCGGGGAG. Translated: CASSLSGTRGHTGE. The CDR3 in its entirety is CASSLSGTRGHTGELFF. The rearrangement joins TRBV12-3 or TRBV12-4 to TRBJ2-2, with 8 bases identical to TRBD2. The sequence runs out 3 residues before the end of the CDR3; the remainder is reconstructed from the germline J gene. The ends lost 5 bases at V and 3 bases at J; junction bases unmatched: 11. The CDR3 totals 17 residues.

The CDR3 loop is CAIRRGVSYEQYF. The sequenced part of the CDR3 DNA is TGTGCCATCCGCAGGGGAGTCTCCTACGAG. This chain joins TRBV10-3 and TRBJ2-7, with D possibly TRBD1 on 6 matching bases. The CDR3 end is not reached by the read, which stops 3 residues before it; the germline J gene fills it in. The CDR3 totals 13 residues. Trimming removed 8 bases from V and 0 bases from J, with 11 bases in between. Germline V lookup: CDR1 ENHRY, CDR2 SYGVKD.

On this clone: The read stops 3 residues short of the end of the CDR3; the missing end is completed from the germline J gene. V is TRBV5-4 and J is TRBJ2-3; D remains ambiguous. Germline-derived CDR1 and CDR2 are SGHNT and YYREEE (reference sequence). Trimming took 2 bases from V and 0 from J, leaving 10 bases between them. This CDR3 has 15 residues. CDR3 protein: CASSLAFQSTDTQYF. CDR3 bases read: TGTGCCAGCAGCTTAGCCTTTCAAAGCACAGATACG.